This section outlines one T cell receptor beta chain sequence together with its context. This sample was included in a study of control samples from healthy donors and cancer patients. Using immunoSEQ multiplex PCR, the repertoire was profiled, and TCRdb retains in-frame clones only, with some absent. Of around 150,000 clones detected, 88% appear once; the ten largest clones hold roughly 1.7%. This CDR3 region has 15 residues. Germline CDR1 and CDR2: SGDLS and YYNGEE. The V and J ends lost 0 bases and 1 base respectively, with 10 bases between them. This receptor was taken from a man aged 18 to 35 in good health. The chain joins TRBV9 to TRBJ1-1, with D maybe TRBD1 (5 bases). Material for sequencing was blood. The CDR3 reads CASSVAQGGNTEAFF. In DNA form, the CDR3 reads TGTGCCAGCAGCGTAGCCCAGGGAGGGAACACTGAAGCTTTCTTT.